The clone carrying this T cell receptor beta chain has just a few counts. Its antigen is as yet unknown. The data are from a study of molecular identifiers for immune sequencing clone quantification. Study-wide background: Replicates partitioned RNA from approximately 20,000 or 98,000 naive CD8 cells into five parts, sequencing four.

Notes on the study in general: Jurkat TCR RNA that was spiked in from one cell was reportedly detectable among 950,000 to 1,000,000 naive cells.

TCRdb redid the calling of the PCR reads with MiXCR, one entry per CDR3 protein. The sample includes under 800,000 distinct CDR3 sequences, roughly 27% of them seen just once. The specimen was naive CD8+ T cells from blood, with Jurkat cell RNA spiked in. Subset described: FACS-sorted CD8+CD4-CCR7+CD45RA+ naive T cells. The source of this sequence is a human donor in good health. Some libraries in this study had Jurkat cell RNA spiked in.

The chain's CDR3 is CSARDLRASNEKLFF. The CDR3 DNA reads TGCAGTGCTAGAGATCTCAGGGCCTCTAATGAAAAACTGTTTTTT. This chain links TRBV20-1 with TRBJ1-4; TRBD1 might be the D (5 bases). The CDR3 runs 15 residues. Between the trimmed V and J ends, which lost 0 bases and 3 bases, there was a span of 11 bases. Germline V gene lookup returns CDR1 DFQATT and CDR2 SNEGSKA (reference sequence).